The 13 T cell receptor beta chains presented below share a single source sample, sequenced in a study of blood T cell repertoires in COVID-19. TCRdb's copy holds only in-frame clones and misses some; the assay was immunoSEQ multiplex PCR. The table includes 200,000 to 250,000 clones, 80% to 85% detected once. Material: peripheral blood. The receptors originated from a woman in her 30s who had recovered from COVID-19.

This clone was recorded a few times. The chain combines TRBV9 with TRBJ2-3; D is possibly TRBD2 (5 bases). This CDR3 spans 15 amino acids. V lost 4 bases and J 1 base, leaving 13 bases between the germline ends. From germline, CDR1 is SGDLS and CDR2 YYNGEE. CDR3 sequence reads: CASSPQPGGTDTQYF. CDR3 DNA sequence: TGTGCCAGCAGCCCCCAACCCGGGGGCACAGATACGCAGTATTTT.

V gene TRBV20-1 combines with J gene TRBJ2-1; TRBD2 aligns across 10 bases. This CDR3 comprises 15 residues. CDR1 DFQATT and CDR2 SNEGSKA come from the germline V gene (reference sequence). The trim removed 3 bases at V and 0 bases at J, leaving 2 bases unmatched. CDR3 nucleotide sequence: TGCAGTGCTAGTAGCGGGAGGAGCTCCTACAATGAGCAGTTCTTC. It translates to CSASSGRSSYNEQFF.

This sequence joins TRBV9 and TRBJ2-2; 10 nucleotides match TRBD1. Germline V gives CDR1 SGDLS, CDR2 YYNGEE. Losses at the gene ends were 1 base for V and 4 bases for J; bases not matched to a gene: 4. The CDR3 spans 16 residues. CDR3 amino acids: CASSVRDRGVTGELFF. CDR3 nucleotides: TGTGCCAGCAGCGTACGGGACAGGGGTGTCACCGGGGAGCTGTTTTTT.

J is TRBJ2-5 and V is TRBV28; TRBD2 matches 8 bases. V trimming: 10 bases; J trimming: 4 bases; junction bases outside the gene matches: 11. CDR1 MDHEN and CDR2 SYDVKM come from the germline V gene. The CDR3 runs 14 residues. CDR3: CATETGLAPETQYF. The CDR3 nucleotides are TGTGCCACTGAGACTGGACTAGCCCCAGAGACCCAGTACTTC.

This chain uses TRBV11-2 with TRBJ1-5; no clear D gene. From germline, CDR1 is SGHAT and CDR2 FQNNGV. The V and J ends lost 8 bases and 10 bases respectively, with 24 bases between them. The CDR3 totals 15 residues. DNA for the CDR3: TGTGCCAGCGCCAACATCAGTCATCCCTCTTACCCCCAGCATTTT. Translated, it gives CASANISHPSYPQHF.

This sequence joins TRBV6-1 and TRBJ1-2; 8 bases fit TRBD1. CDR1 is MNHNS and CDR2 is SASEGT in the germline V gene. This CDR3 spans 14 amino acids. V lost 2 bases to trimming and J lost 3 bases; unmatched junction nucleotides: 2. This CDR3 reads CASSESRGHYGYTF. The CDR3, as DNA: TGTGCCAGCAGTGAAAGCAGGGGGCACTATGGCTACACCTTC.

The CDR3 nucleotides are TGTGCCAGCAGTGCCTACCCCTTCTCTGGAAACACCATATATTTT. It translates to CASSAYPFSGNTIYF. The J gene is TRBJ1-3, the V gene TRBV2, with unresolved D. V was pared by 4 bases and J by 0 bases, with 10 bases between. Germline V gene lookup returns CDR1 SNHLY and CDR2 FYNNEI. This CDR3 region has 15 residues.

CDR3 amino acids: CAWSQGTETQYF. The CDR3 DNA sequence: TGTGCCTGGAGTCAGGGGACGGAGACGCAGTATTTT. The J gene is TRBJ2-3, the V gene TRBV30, with TRBD1 as a possible D gene (6 bases). The CDR3 runs to 12 residues. From germline, CDR1 is GTSNPN and CDR2 SVGIG (reference sequence). Deletions cut 2 bases from V and 9 bases from J, with 12 bases between.

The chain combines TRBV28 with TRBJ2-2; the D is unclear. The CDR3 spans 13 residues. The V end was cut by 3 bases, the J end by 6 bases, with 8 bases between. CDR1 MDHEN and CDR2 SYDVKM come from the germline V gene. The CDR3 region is CASSLSRAGELFF. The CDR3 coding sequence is TGTGCCAGCAGTTTGTCCCGGGCCGGGGAGCTGTTTTTT. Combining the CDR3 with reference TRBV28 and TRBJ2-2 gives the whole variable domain DVKVTQSSRYLVKRTGEKVFLECVQDMDHENMFWYRQDPGLGLRLIYFSYDVKMKEKGDIPEGYSVSREKKERFSLILESASTNQTSMYLCASSLSRAGELFFGEGSRLTVL.

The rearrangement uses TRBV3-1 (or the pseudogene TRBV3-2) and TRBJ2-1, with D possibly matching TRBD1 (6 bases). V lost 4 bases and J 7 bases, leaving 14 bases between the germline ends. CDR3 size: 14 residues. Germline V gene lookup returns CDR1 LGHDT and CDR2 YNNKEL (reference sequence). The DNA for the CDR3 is TGTGCCAGCAGCCTTGGGCAGGGGCGGAATGAGCAGTTCTTC. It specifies CASSLGQGRNEQFF.

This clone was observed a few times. CDR3 sequence: CAWSEGAGNQPQHF. For the CDR3, the DNA is TGTGCCTGGAGTGAGGGGGCCGGTAATCAGCCCCAGCATTTT. The chain carries TRBV30 and TRBJ1-5, with 7 bases that match TRBD1. The germline gives CDR1 GTSNPN, CDR2 SVGIG (reference sequence). The V gene end was trimmed by 1 base and the J gene end by 4 bases; junction bases not matched to a gene: 4. The length of the CDR3 is 14 residues.

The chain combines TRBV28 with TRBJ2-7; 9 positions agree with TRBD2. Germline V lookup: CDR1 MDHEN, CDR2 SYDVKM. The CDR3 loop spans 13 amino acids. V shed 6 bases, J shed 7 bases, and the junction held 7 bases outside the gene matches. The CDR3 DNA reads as TGTGCCAGCAGCTTAGCGGGGGTGAGGGAGCAGTACTTC. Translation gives CASSLAGVREQYF.

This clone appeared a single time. This chain's CDR3 is CAISYPGQGFYEQYF. The CDR3 nucleotides are TGTGCCATCAGTTATCCGGGACAGGGTTTCTACGAGCAGTACTTC. The chain recombines TRBV10-3 with TRBJ2-7; the match to TRBD1 covers 9 bases. V lost 5 bases to trimming and J lost 3 bases; unmatched junction nucleotides: 8. The length of the CDR3 is 15 residues. Germline V gene data show CDR1 as ENHRY and CDR2 as SYGVKD.